The next 28 T cell receptor beta chains were all read from a single sample in a study of cytomegalovirus exposure and HLA in healthy donors. Both 60 Vbeta primers and 13 Jbeta primers went into the PCR. Repertoires were generated with immunoSEQ multiplex PCR, while TCRdb's copy carries only in-frame clones and drops some. The sample has some 160,000 clones, less than 80% seen once. Sample: PBMCs. Receptors originate from a woman in her thirties or forties in good health and CMV-seronegative.

V is TRBV29-1 and J is TRBJ2-5; no clear D gene. The closer fit of TRBJ2-7 to the DNA end suggests the J call may be wrong. This CDR3 comprises 14 residues. Germline V gives CDR1 SQVTM, CDR2 ANQGSEA. Here the CDR3 DNA reads TGCAGCGTTGGGGCAGGTGGGTCGTCATACGAGCAGTACTTC. It specifies CSVGAGGSSYEQYF.

This clone was counted a few times. The chain is built from TRBV5-6 and TRBJ1-4, with D possibly being TRBD1 (5 bases). The CDR3 totals 14 residues. Germline loops: CDR1 SGHDT, CDR2 YYEEEE. The V end was cut by 0 bases, the J end by 7 bases, with 10 bases between. CDR3 coding DNA: TGTGCCAGCAGCTTGGGGGCAGGGCTTGAAAAACTGTTTTTT. Its protein is CASSLGAGLEKLFF.

This clone came up once. The rearrangement uses TRBV29-1 and TRBJ2-7; D is perhaps TRBD2 (7 bases). Germline values: CDR1 SQVTM, CDR2 ANQGSEA. The CDR3 extends over 12 amino acids. V was clipped by 5 bases and J by 4 bases, with 12 bases between them. The CDR3 is CSVLEGGYEQYF. CDR3 DNA: TGCAGCGTTCTCGAGGGGGGGTACGAGCAGTACTTC.

The chain recombines TRBV5-1 with TRBJ2-7; 8 bases are a match to TRBD2. CDR1 and CDR2 (germline): SGHRS, YFSETQ. The V gene end was trimmed by 3 bases and the J gene end by 5 bases; junction bases not matched to a gene: 10. The CDR3 is 15 residues long. CDR3 protein: CASSSQRERGDEQYF. CDR3 DNA sequence: TGCGCCAGCAGCTCTCAGCGGGAGCGAGGGGACGAGCAGTACTTC.

This clone was recorded only once. The genes are TRBV6-4 and TRBJ1-6; the match to TRBD1 covers 7 bases. The length of the CDR3 is 15 residues. Germline CDR1 is MRHNA and CDR2 is SNTAGT. J lost 9 bases, V lost 3 bases, and 8 bases had no gene match. The CDR3 DNA sequence: TGTGCCAGCAGTGATTTGGCAGGGGGTGCTTCACCCCTCCACTTT. It encodes CASSDLAGGASPLHF.

The chain has TRBV11-3 and TRBJ1-5; TRBD1 agrees at 8 bases. The germline CDR1 and CDR2 sequences are SGHNT and YENEEA. This CDR3 is 13 amino acids long. V lost 5 bases to trimming and J lost 9 bases; unmatched junction nucleotides: 6. The CDR3 DNA sequence: TGTGCCAGCAGCGCAAGGACAGGGAGGCCCCAGCATTTT. Translating it yields CASSARTGRPQHF.

The gene calls are TRBV30 and TRBJ2-3, with D possibly being TRBD2 (6 bases). The V end was cut by 8 bases, the J end by 2 bases, with 14 bases between. The V gene's germline CDR1 is GTSNPN and CDR2 SVGIG (reference sequence). This CDR3 is 13 amino acids long. The CDR3 DNA follows: TGTGCCGAAACTAGCAGAGACACAGATACGCAGTATTTT. This gives the protein CAETSRDTDTQYF.

This sequence joins TRBV7-6 and TRBJ2-7, with TRBD2 identical over 7 bases. Trimming took 0 bases from V and 3 from J; bases not matched to a gene: 2. CDR1 is SGHVS and CDR2 is FNYEAQ in the germline V gene. The CDR3 is made up of 14 amino acids. DNA for the CDR3: TGTGCCAGCAGCTTAGCTCAGCGGGACTACGAGCAGTACTTC. This translates into CASSLAQRDYEQYF.

The V call is TRBV30, the J call TRBJ1-6, with TRBD1 matching 7 bases. Losses at the gene ends were 0 bases for V and 5 bases for J; bases not matched to a gene: 4. The CDR3 extends over 15 amino acids. Germline loops: CDR1 GTSNPN, CDR2 SVGIG (reference sequence). CDR3 sequence reads: CAWSVLRGDNSPLHF. CDR3 in DNA: TGTGCCTGGAGTGTCCTCAGGGGGGATAATTCACCCCTCCACTTT.

The chain recombines TRBV7-2 with TRBJ2-2; D may be TRBD2 (6 bases). Looked up from germline, CDR1 is SGHTA and CDR2 is FQGNSA. The CDR3 is 14 amino acids. The V end lost 2 bases, the J end lost 5 bases, and 9 bases lay between the germline ends. The CDR3, as DNA: TGTGCCAGCAGCTTAACGGCGGGGACCGGGGAGCTGTTTTTT. This codes for CASSLTAGTGELFF. The complete variable domain, with remaining parts taken from reference TRBV7-2 and TRBJ2-2, reads GAGVSQSPSNKVTEKGKDVELRCDPISGHTALYWYRQSLGQGLEFLIYFQGNSAPDKSGLPSDRFSAERTGGSVSTLTIQRTQQEDSAVYLCASSLTAGTGELFFGEGSRLTVL.

The V and J genes are TRBV28 and TRBJ2-5, with 9 bases that match TRBD2. TRBJ2-7 explains the end of the DNA better; the J call may be wrong. CDR1 and CDR2 (germline): MDHEN, SYDVKM. The CDR3 runs to 14 residues. CDR3 protein: CASSPGTSPYEQYF. In DNA, the CDR3 is TGTGCCAGCAGCCCCGGGACTAGCCCCTACGAGCAGTACTTC.

V usage is TRBV7-2 and J usage is TRBJ2-2; D perhaps matches TRBD2 (7 bases). The CDR3 consists of 14 residues. Trimming removed 1 base at V and 8 bases at J, with 11 bases between. Germline loops: CDR1 SGHTA, CDR2 FQGNSA. The CDR3 DNA follows: TGTGCCAGCAGCTTAGACGGGGGGCAGGGGGAGCTGTTTTTT. Translating gives CASSLDGGQGELFF.

This chain uses TRBV5-1 with TRBJ2-7; TRBD1 might be the D (6 bases). V dropped 4 bases and J dropped 6 bases, with 14 bases sitting between them. This CDR3 comprises 13 residues. Germline V gene data show CDR1 as SGHRS and CDR2 as YFSETQ. As DNA, the CDR3 is TGCGCCAGCAGCGGCCTACAGGGTGGCGAGCAGTACTTC. The encoded protein is CASSGLQGGEQYF.

The chain combines TRBV6-4 with TRBJ2-3, with 7 bases that match TRBD2. After removal of 3 bases from V and 0 bases from J, the junction contained 6 bases not matched to a gene. The germline V gene encodes CDR1 MRHNA and CDR2 SNTAGT. The CDR3 length is 16 residues. In nucleotides, the CDR3 is TGTGCCAGCAGTGAGTCAGCGGGAAGAAGCACAGATACGCAGTATTTT. Encoded protein: CASSESAGRSTDTQYF.

This clone is a singleton in its sample. V gene TRBV6-1 combines with J gene TRBJ2-7; D ambiguous. CDR1 is MNHNS, CDR2 SASEGT, per germline. The CDR3 totals 14 residues. Trimming removed 7 bases at V and 4 bases at J, with 17 bases between. The CDR3 is CASTGPSQWYEQYF. In DNA form, the CDR3 reads TGTGCCAGCACAGGCCCCAGTCAGTGGTACGAGCAGTACTTC.

The chain combines TRBV19 with TRBJ1-5, with 7 bases lining up with TRBD1. The CDR3 has 14 amino acids. After removal of 6 bases from V and 2 bases from J, the junction contained 4 bases not matched to a gene. Per the germline V gene, CDR1 is LNHDA and CDR2 is SQIVND (reference sequence). The CDR3 loop reads CASRLDRGNQPQHF. The CDR3 DNA reads as TGTGCCAGTAGACTCGACAGGGGCAATCAGCCCCAGCATTTT.

This chain links TRBV19 with TRBJ1-1, with 7 bases that match TRBD1. Germline CDR1 and CDR2: LNHDA and SQIVND (reference sequence). This CDR3 comprises 14 residues. J was trimmed by 0 bases and V by 6 bases; bases with no gene match: 4. In DNA form, the CDR3 reads TGTGCCAGTAGAGCCGGGACAGTGAACACTGAAGCTTTCTTT. Its protein is CASRAGTVNTEAFF. The whole variable domain, remainder taken from reference TRBV19 and TRBJ1-1, is DGGITQSPKYLFRKEGQNVTLSCEQNLNHDAMYWYRQDPGQGLRLIYYSQIVNDFQKGDIAEGYSVSREKKESFPLTVTSAQKNPTAFYLCASRAGTVNTEAFFGQGTRLTVV.

The V gene is TRBV7-2, the J gene TRBJ2-6; D gene ambiguous. This CDR3 comprises 14 residues. The germline V gene has CDR1 SGHTA and CDR2 FQGNSA. Deletions cut 5 bases from V and 2 bases from J, with 7 bases between. The CDR3 reads CASSRVTGANVLTF. The DNA of the CDR3 is TGTGCCAGCAGCCGGGTTACTGGGGCCAACGTCCTGACTTTC.

The V gene is TRBV2, the J gene TRBJ1-1; 7 bases are shared with TRBD1. The CDR3 covers 13 residues. Germline CDR1 is SNHLY and CDR2 is FYNNEI. The junction had 6 bases not matched to a gene; V was cut back by 6 bases and J by 5 bases. As DNA, the CDR3 is TGTGCCAGCAGATCGACAGGGTTGACTGAAGCTTTCTTT. This encodes CASRSTGLTEAFF.

J is TRBJ2-5 and V is TRBV11-3; 11 nucleotides agree with TRBD1. The CDR3 loop spans 18 amino acids. Germline values: CDR1 SGHNT, CDR2 YENEEA. The V and J ends lost 1 base and 5 bases, in that order; junction bases with no gene match: 12. CDR3 nucleotide sequence: TGTGCCAGCAGCTTAGGGGGCGGCGGGACAGGGGGTTTGGAGACCCAGTACTTC. It yields the protein CASSLGGGGTGGLETQYF. Full variable domain (outside the CDR3, taken from reference TRBV11-3 and TRBJ2-5): EAGVVQSPRYKIIEKKQPVAFWCNPISGHNTLYWYLQNLGQGPELLIRYENEEAVDDSQLPKDRFSAERLKGVDSTLKIQPAELGDSAVYLCASSLGGGGTGGLETQYFGPGTRLLVL.

The chain links TRBV20-1 to TRBJ1-1; 8 nucleotides agree with TRBD1. The V gene end was trimmed by 6 bases and the J gene end by 5 bases; junction bases not matched to a gene: 2. The CDR3 is 11 residues long. From germline, CDR1 is DFQATT and CDR2 SNEGSKA (reference sequence). The CDR3 sequence is CSADRETEAFF. The CDR3 DNA follows: TGCAGTGCGGACAGGGAGACTGAAGCTTTCTTT.

Points on this clone: The junction differs from germline at one of its ends, possibly a read error. J is TRBJ2-7 and V is TRBV28; 7 bases line up with TRBD1. CDR1 MDHEN and CDR2 SYDVKM come from the germline V gene. The CDR3 has 15 residues. The CDR3 loop is CASSPHRGNSHEQYF. The DNA for the CDR3 is TGTGCCAGCAGCCCACACAGGGGAAACTCCCACGAGCAGTACTTC.

This chain joins TRBV7-9 and TRBJ2-1, with 11 bases identical to TRBD1. The germline gives CDR1 SEHNR, CDR2 FQNEAQ (reference sequence). CDR3 size: 16 residues. J lost 6 bases, V lost 3 bases, and 7 bases had no gene match. The CDR3 DNA is TGTGCCAGCAGCTTCATAGGACAGGGGGCGTTCAATGAGCAGTTCTTC. This encodes CASSFIGQGAFNEQFF. Combining the CDR3 with reference TRBV7-9 and TRBJ2-1 gives the whole variable domain DTGVSQNPRHKITKRGQNVTFRCDPISEHNRLYWYRQTLGQGPEFLTYFQNEAQLEKSRLLSDRFSAERPKGSFSTLEIQRTEQGDSAMYLCASSFIGQGAFNEQFFGPGTRLTVL.

The chain employs TRBV9 and TRBJ2-7, with TRBD1 identical over 9 bases. This CDR3 contains 15 residues. Unmatched junction bases numbered 9, after V lost 2 bases and J lost 6 bases. Germline loops: CDR1 SGDLS, CDR2 YYNGEE. The CDR3 here is CASSVVGTGYAEQYF. CDR3 DNA: TGTGCCAGCAGCGTGGTAGGGACAGGGTACGCCGAGCAGTACTTC.

The V call is TRBV14, the J call TRBJ2-1, with 10 bases aligning to TRBD1. This CDR3 has 15 amino acids. The germline V gene has CDR1 SGHDN and CDR2 FVKESK. The J segment lost 4 bases and the V segment lost 5 bases, leaving 5 bases of the junction unmatched. The CDR3 region has the DNA TGTGCCAGCAGCTACGACAGGGGGCTTTACAATGAGCAGTTCTTC. Translated, it gives CASSYDRGLYNEQFF.

The chain joins TRBV10-3 to TRBJ1-4; no reliable D call. CDR3 length: 13 residues. V lost 3 bases and J 3 bases, leaving 5 bases between the germline ends. The germline V gene encodes CDR1 ENHRY and CDR2 SYGVKD. The CDR3 DNA is TGTGCCATCAGTGATGGCTCTAATGAAAAACTGTTTTTT. Protein sequence: CAISDGSNEKLFF.

The V call is TRBV4-1, the J call TRBJ2-1, with TRBD2 matching over 11 bases. V was pared by 10 bases and J by 10 bases, with 30 bases of the junction left unmatched. CDR1 and CDR2 from the germline V gene are MGHRA and YSYEKL. The CDR3 consists of 20 residues. The CDR3 sequence: CATTPMGMGGSGGVRGEQFF. The CDR3 DNA follows: TGCGCCACCACACCAATGGGGATGGGTGGTAGCGGGGGGGTTAGAGGCGAGCAGTTCTTC.

Turning to this clone: A junction boundary mismatches the germline segment, possibly from a read error. The CDR3 sequence is CASSLGWDTGTHF. CDR3 nucleotide sequence: TGTGCCAGCAGTTTGGGTTGGGACACAGGGACCCACTTC. V usage is TRBV7-2 and J usage is TRBJ2-4; perhaps TRBD1 as D (6 bases). CDR3 length: 13 amino acids. Germline CDR1 reads SGHTA; CDR2 reads FQGNSA.